This T cell receptor (beta chain) is from a study of blood T cell repertoires in COVID-19. Study-wide context: The United States, Italy and Spain provided the acute and convalescent COVID-19 samples. From T cells, B-cell-depleted T cells, or PBMCs came the material, which was cDNA or gDNA.

Germline CDR1 is SNHLY and CDR2 is FYNNEI. Trimming removed 7 bases from V and 6 bases from J, with 9 bases in between. This CDR3 contains 12 residues. In the original processing: Reference gene primer amplification in the assay estimated nucleated cell counts. Data came from immunoSEQ multiplex PCR; TCRdb stores just in-frame clones and leaves some out. V, J and clone size reflect that table, while D and trimming were determined from the DNA. The table has about 84,000 clones, around four fifths seen once. The sequence was obtained from a man older than 75 with active or convalescent COVID-19. Material for sequencing was peripheral blood. The chain combines TRBV2 with TRBJ1-4; the D gene is possibly TRBD1 (5 bases). CDR3 loop: CASTGGHEKLFF. DNA for the CDR3: TGTGCCAGCACCGGGGGACATGAAAAACTGTTTTTT.